This is a list of T cell receptor beta chains from one sample in a study of blood T cell repertoires in COVID-19. Clones were sequenced by immunoSEQ multiplex PCR, and TCRdb holds only the in-frame ones, with some missing. The sample gives 350,000 or so clones, roughly 87% of which show up once; roughly 0.94% is in the top ten. Source material: PBMCs or T cells enriched from blood (not recorded which). These receptors were collected from a woman aged 25-40 years who had recovered from COVID-19. Both conserved end residues are part of each CDR3. Fields, in order: J gene, D gene, clone size, V gene, CDR3 DNA, CDR3 protein. D genes are given only for firm matches. The size of a clone is reported for some rows only, either as once, few or many, or as a class for expanded clones.

TRBJ1-1	NA	NA	TRBV10-3	TGTGCCATCTCTGGAGGGAACACTGAAGCTTTCTTT	CAISGGNTEAFF
TRBJ2-5	TRBD1	NA	TRBV28	TGTGCCAGCAGTGCCTCGACAGGGGCCCAGTACTTC	CASSASTGAQYF
TRBJ2-5	TRBD2	NA	TRBV7-2	TGTGCCAGCAGCCCTACTAGCGGGGTCGGAGAGACCCAGTACTTC	CASSPTSGVGETQYF
TRBJ2-1	TRBD1	NA	TRBV6-4	TGTGCCAGCAGTGACGGGACAGGGGGCAATGAGCAGTTCTTC	CASSDGTGGNEQFF
TRBJ2-2	TRBD2	NA	TRBV11-1	TGTGCCAGCAGACACCGGACTAGCGGGGCCGGGGAGCTGTTTTTT	CASRHRTSGAGELFF
TRBJ1-1	NA	NA	TRBV2	TGTGCCAGCAAAGGGGCCTCGGGCACTGAAGCTTTCTTT	CASKGASGTEAFF
TRBJ2-2	TRBD2	NA	TRBV12-5	TGTGCTAGTGGTTTGGCCAGCGGGGTGAGCACCGGGGAGCTGTTTTTT	CASGLASGVSTGELFF
TRBJ2-7	NA	NA	TRBV12-3/TRBV12-4	TGTGCCAGCAGTAGGCAGGGTTACGAGCAGTACTTC	CASSRQGYEQYF
TRBJ1-6	NA	NA	TRBV30	TGTGCCTGGAGGGGACAAGGCAATTCACCCCTCCACTTT	CAWRGQGNSPLHF
TRBJ2-7	NA	NA	TRBV12-5	TGTGCTAGTGGTTTGCCCCCCCTTCGACAGGCCTGGGACGAGCAGTACTTC	CASGLPPLRQAWDEQYF
TRBJ1-6	NA	once	TRBV6-4	TGTGCCAGCAGCCCCGACAAGGGGGTGTATAATTCACCCCTCCACTTT	CASSPDKGVYNSPLHF
TRBJ2-3	TRBD2	NA	TRBV5-1	TGCGCCAGCAGATCGGGACTAGCGGGGGCCACTAGCACAGATACGCAGTATTTT	CASRSGLAGATSTDTQYF
TRBJ2-7	NA	NA	TRBV25-1	TGTGCCAGCAGTGCCTCGACTGGAGAACAGTACTTC	CASSASTGEQYF
TRBJ2-3	NA	once	TRBV9	TGTGCCAGCAGCTTACGGGCAGGAGGAGGTGCAGATACGCAGTATTTT	CASSLRAGGGADTQYF
TRBJ2-3	NA	NA	TRBV11-2	TGTGCCAGCAGCCTAACCGGGACTCAAACTAGCACAGATACGCAGTATTTT	CASSLTGTQTSTDTQYF
TRBJ1-3	NA	NA	TRBV7-2	TGTGCCAGCAGCATGCTCAGGGGAGGGGGAAACACCATATATTTT	CASSMLRGGGNTIYF
TRBJ2-2	NA	NA	TRBV30	TGTGCCTGGAAAATGGGGCTACTACAATCCGGGGAGCTGTTTTTT	CAWKMGLLQSGELFF
TRBJ2-7	NA	NA	TRBV10-3	TGTGCCAACCAGGAAACCGCCTACGAGCAGTACTTC	CANQETAYEQYF
TRBJ1-5	TRBD1	NA	TRBV5-8	TGTGCCAGCAGTAGGGACAGGCTTAGCAATCAGCCCCAGCATTTT	CASSRDRLSNQPQHF
TRBJ1-2	TRBD1	NA	TRBV7-2	TGTGCCAGCAGCCTACAGGGACAGGGAGATGGCTACACCTTC	CASSLQGQGDGYTF
TRBJ2-1	NA	NA	TRBV30	TGTGCCTGCCTCCGATGGGGGGGCCGCAATGAGCAGTTCTTC	CACLRWGGRNEQFF
TRBJ2-7	TRBD1	NA	TRBV29-1	TGCAGCGTTGGAGGACAGGGTGTCCCCTACGAGCAGTACTTC	CSVGGQGVPYEQYF
TRBJ2-1	NA	NA	TRBV28	TGTGCCAGCAGCCCCCAGGGTTGGGGAAATGAGCAGTTCTTC	CASSPQGWGNEQFF
TRBJ1-6	TRBD1	NA	TRBV27	TGTGCCAGCAGTCAGGACAGGGGGCACTCACCCCTCCACTTT	CASSQDRGHSPLHF
TRBJ2-6	TRBD1	NA	TRBV30	TGTGCCTGGAGTTCAAGGACAGGGGGGACTGGGGCCAACGTCCTGACTTTC	CAWSSRTGGTGANVLTF
TRBJ2-3	TRBD2	NA	TRBV30	TGTGCCTGGAGTCCCGGGACTAGGGAAGATACGCAGTATTTT	CAWSPGTREDTQYF
TRBJ1-2	NA	NA	TRBV5-6	TGTGCCAGCAGCTTACGGGGGGGAGGCTATGGCTACACCTTC	CASSLRGGGYGYTF
TRBJ2-7	TRBD1	NA	TRBV19	TGTGCCAGTAGTGGGGACAGACACTACGAGCAGTACTTC	CASSGDRHYEQYF
TRBJ2-3	NA	NA	TRBV30	TGTGCCTGGATGCGTTCAGATACGCAGTATTTT	CAWMRSDTQYF
TRBJ2-1	NA	NA	TRBV19	TGTGCCAGTAGTATCCTCGCGACTAGTCCTTTCCATGAGCAGTTCTTC	CASSILATSPFHEQFF
TRBJ1-5	NA	NA	TRBV25-1	TGTGCCAGCGCTGGGCGGGGAGCGGGTCAGCCCCAGCATTTT	CASAGRGAGQPQHF
TRBJ1-3	NA	NA	TRBV4-1	TGCGCCAGCAGCCAAGATGGGCATGGGGCGAGTGCTGGAAACACCATATATTTT	CASSQDGHGASAGNTIYF
TRBJ1-4	NA	once	TRBV28	TGTGCCAGCAGTTCCCACAGGAGAACTAATGAAAAACTGTTTTTT	CASSSHRRTNEKLFF
TRBJ1-1	NA	NA	TRBV5-1	TGCGCCAGCAGCCCCGAGGGGGGGGACACTGAAGCTTTCTTT	CASSPEGGDTEAFF
TRBJ1-3	NA	NA	TRBV7-9	TGTGCCAGCAGCTCCCCAATCCAGGGGTCCGGAAACACCATATATTTT	CASSSPIQGSGNTIYF
TRBJ1-2	NA	NA	TRBV10-3	TGTGCCATCAGTCCCGGGGCTAACTATGGCTACACCTTC	CAISPGANYGYTF
TRBJ2-6	NA	NA	TRBV5-6	TGTGCCAGCAGCTCACCTGAGTTCGGTTCTGGGGCCAACGTCCTGACTTTC	CASSSPEFGSGANVLTF
TRBJ2-3	NA	NA	TRBV7-2	TGTGCCAGCAGCCAGGACAGTCTTAGCACAGATACGCAGTATTTT	CASSQDSLSTDTQYF
TRBJ2-4	NA	NA	TRBV7-9	TGTGCCAGCAGCTTAGTCCCATCAGGGGACAAAAACATTCAGTACTTC	CASSLVPSGDKNIQYF
TRBJ1-1	NA	once	TRBV7-9	TGTGCCAGCAGCTTAGCCGTGGGAGTAGCTTTCTTT	CASSLAVGVAFF
TRBJ1-5	TRBD1	NA	TRBV19	TGTGCCAGTAGGGAGGAGGGGGCCTTCAATCAGCCCCAGCATTTT	CASREEGAFNQPQHF
TRBJ1-3	NA	once	TRBV2	TGTGCCAGCAGTGAAGGTGGAGGGGCTGGAAACACCATATATTTT	CASSEGGGAGNTIYF
TRBJ1-1	NA	NA	TRBV6-5	TGTGCCAGCAGCATAGTGCGGGGGACGAACACTGAAGCTTTCTTT	CASSIVRGTNTEAFF
TRBJ1-1	NA	NA	TRBV7-9	TGTGCCAGCAGCCCCATGGAAGCTTTCTTT	CASSPMEAFF
TRBJ2-3	TRBD2	NA	TRBV10-2	TGCGCCAGCAGTGATAGCGGGGTGGCAGATACGCAGTATTTT	CASSDSGVADTQYF
TRBJ1-1	TRBD1	NA	TRBV4-2	TGTGCCAGCAGCCAAGCCGTCCCGGGACAGCGGGGGGGAATCGAAGCTTTCTTT	CASSQAVPGQRGGIEAFF
TRBJ1-4	TRBD1	few	TRBV3-1/TRBV3-2	TGTGCCAGCAGCCAAGGGGGGACAGAAAATGAAAAACTGTTTTTT	CASSQGGTENEKLFF
TRBJ2-3	TRBD1	NA	TRBV19	TGTGCCAGTAGCAGCAGGACAGGGAACCCTCCAGATACGCAGTATTTT	CASSSRTGNPPDTQYF
TRBJ2-7	TRBD1	once	TRBV4-3	TGCGCCAGCAGCCAAGAAGGACAGGGGGTCTACGAGCAGTACTTC	CASSQEGQGVYEQYF
TRBJ2-1	NA	many	TRBV4-3	TGCGCCAGCAGCCAAGTCCCTAGCCTAGGGGGCAATGAGCAGTTCTTC	CASSQVPSLGGNEQFF
TRBJ2-7	TRBD1	NA	TRBV14	TGTGCCAGCAGCCAAGATCTTCGGGACAGGGGGAAAGGCGAGCAGTACTTC	CASSQDLRDRGKGEQYF
TRBJ1-2	NA	NA	TRBV6-2/TRBV6-3	TGTGCCAGCAGCTATGACAGGAACTATGGCTACACCTTC	CASSYDRNYGYTF
TRBJ1-4	NA	NA	TRBV2	TGTGCCAGCAGTGAATTTTTTGGGCGTGCAACTAATGAAAAACTGTTTTTT	CASSEFFGRATNEKLFF
TRBJ2-1	NA	NA	TRBV5-6	TGTGCCAGCAGCTTGGGGCAGGGAAGATGGATGGGTGAGCAGTTCTTC	CASSLGQGRWMGEQFF
TRBJ1-5	NA	NA	TRBV28	TGTGCCAGCAGTTTTGATTCGAAGGGGAATCAGCCCCAGCATTTT	CASSFDSKGNQPQHF